This T cell receptor (beta chain) derives from a study of shared T cell receptors in the human thymus (dated by TCRdb to the early 2020s). As for the study more broadly: The study examined how self-reactive, shared T-cell receptor alpha chains are generated in the human thymus.

As regards this clone: Which antigen it targets is not known. Per-base quality was not reported, and no clone a single base away is much larger than it.

The method behind the library was the immunoSEQ multiplex PCR assay. TCRdb obtained this table from immuneACCESS and retained in-frame rearrangements with V and J assigned. These tables miss some clones; where compared with another copy, unresolved V genes account for less than half of the shortfall, and the remainder is unexplained. Within this sample are approximately 490,000 clones, with 75% to 80% of them counted one time only. 0.013% of the sample rests with the top ten. There are 19 amino acids in the CDR3, from cysteine to phenylalanine inclusive. The only DNA kept is the CDR3, 57 bases in frame from the first base. Trimming takes 6 bases off V and 0 bases off J; junction bases not matched to a gene: 16. From the germline V gene, CDR1 is SNHLY and CDR2 is FYNNEI. These data were likewise used in another study, on human thymus T cells. The second study reports: Immunologically healthy infants undergoing open corrective cardiac surgery for congenital heart defects in Finland were used as donors. Thymus tissue was obtained as surgical resects removed during corrective cardiac surgery. Biased V and J gene segment usage appeared to be present in both thymic and peripheral blood repertoires. According to the related research, thymic TCR repertoires were highly overlapping among unrelated individuals. The study described the TCR alpha and beta repertoires in about eight infant thymus samples and a few matching peripheral blood samples. Donor ages ranged from about 7 to 244 days, and the cohort comprised six or seven male and a couple of female infants. After being mechanically released from the tissue, thymocytes were kept at -70 degrees C in pellets of roughly 10-33 million cells. Genomic DNA was extracted from frozen cell pellets with a QIAsymphony instrument. The immunoSEQ multiplex PCR assay was used to amplify the TCRB and TCRAD loci from a standardized amount of quality-controlled genomic DNA. The V(D)J region was spanned by amplicons of a length sufficient to cover the CDR3 and to identify V and J genes. The amplicons were sequenced on an Illumina platform via the commercial immunoSEQ service. Corrections for primer bias and sequencing errors followed previously described methods, while TCRAD and TCRB definitions were based on the IMGT database. Repertoires were analysed with immunoSEQ Analyzer 3.0 and VDJTools, covering basic statistics, V/J segment usage, diversity estimates, rarefaction and pairwise overlap. Diversity was estimated with Chao1, ChaoE, Efron-Thisted, Shannon and inverse Simpson indices, and also on datasets down-sampled to the smallest sample. Repertoire overlap was assessed by strict matching of CDR3 nucleotide sequence, V gene and J gene, and clustering was done by Jaccard-based multidimensional scaling. Thymus samples yielded on average roughly 800,000 unique TCRB clonotypes, compared with around 84,000 from blood samples.

Sequencing was done on a sample of thymocytes. The chain is encoded by TRBV2 joined to TRBJ1-3; a stretch of 8 junction bases matches TRBD1. This sequence originates from a boy under three years old with a congenital heart defect. Donor details come from another sample of the same person, matched by shared clones. The CDR3: CASRLHRQGATSSGNTIYF. The nucleotides read TGTGCCAGCAGGCTCCACCGCCAGGGGGCAACCTCCTCTGGAAACACCATATATTTT.